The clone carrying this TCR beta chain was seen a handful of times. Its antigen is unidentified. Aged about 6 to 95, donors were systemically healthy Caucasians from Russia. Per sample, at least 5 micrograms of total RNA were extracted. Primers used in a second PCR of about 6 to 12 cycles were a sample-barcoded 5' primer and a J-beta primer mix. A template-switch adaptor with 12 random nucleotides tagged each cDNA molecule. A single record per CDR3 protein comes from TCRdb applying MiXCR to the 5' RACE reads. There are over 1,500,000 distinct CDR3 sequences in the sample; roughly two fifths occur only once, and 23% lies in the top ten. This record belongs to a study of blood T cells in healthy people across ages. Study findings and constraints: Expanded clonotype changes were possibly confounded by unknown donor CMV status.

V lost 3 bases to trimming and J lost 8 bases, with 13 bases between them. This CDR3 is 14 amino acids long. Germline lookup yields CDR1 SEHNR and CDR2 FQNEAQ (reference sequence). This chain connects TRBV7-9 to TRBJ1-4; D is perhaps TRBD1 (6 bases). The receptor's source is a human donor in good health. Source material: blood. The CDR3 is CASSFGQRAEKLFF. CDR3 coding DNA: TGTGCCAGCAGCTTTGGACAGCGCGCGGAAAAACTGTTTTTT.